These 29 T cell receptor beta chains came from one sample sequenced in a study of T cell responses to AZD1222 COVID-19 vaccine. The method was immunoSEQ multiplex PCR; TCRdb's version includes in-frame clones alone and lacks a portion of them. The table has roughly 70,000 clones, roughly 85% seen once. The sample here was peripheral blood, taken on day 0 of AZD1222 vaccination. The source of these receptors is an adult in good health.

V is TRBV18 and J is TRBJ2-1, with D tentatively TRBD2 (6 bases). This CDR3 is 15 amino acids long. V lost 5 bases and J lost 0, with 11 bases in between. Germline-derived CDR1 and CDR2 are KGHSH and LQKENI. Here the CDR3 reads CASSAGGDSYNEQFF. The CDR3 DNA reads TGTGCCAGCTCAGCCGGGGGAGACTCCTACAATGAGCAGTTCTTC. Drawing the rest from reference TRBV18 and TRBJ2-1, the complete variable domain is NAGVMQNPRHLVRRRGQEARLRCSPMKGHSHVYWYRQLPEEGLKFMVYLQKENIIDESGMPKERFSAEFPKEGPSILRIQQVVRGDSAAYFCASSAGGDSYNEQFFGPGTRLTVL.

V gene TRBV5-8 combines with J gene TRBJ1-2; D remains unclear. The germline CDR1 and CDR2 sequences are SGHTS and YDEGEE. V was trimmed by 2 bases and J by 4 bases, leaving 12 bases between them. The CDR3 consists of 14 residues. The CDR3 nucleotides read TGTGCCAGCAGCTTAGGGCACATCCTCTATGGCTACACCTTC. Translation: CASSLGHILYGYTF.

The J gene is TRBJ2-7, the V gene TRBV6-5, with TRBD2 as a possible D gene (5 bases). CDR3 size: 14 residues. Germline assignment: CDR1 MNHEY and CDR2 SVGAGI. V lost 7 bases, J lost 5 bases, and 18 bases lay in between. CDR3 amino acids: CASNLAGKNNEQYF. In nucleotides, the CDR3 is TGTGCCAGCAACTTAGCCGGGAAAAACAACGAGCAGTACTTC.

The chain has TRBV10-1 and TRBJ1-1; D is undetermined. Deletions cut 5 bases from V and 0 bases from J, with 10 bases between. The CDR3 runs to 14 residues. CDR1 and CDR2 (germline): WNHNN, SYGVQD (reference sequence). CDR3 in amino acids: CASSTGGMNTEAFF. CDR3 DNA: TGCGCCAGCAGTACCGGTGGGATGAACACTGAAGCTTTCTTT.

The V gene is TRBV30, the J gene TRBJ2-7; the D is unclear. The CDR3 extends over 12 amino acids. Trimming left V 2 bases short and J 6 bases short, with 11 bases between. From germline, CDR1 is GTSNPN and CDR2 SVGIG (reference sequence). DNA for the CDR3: TGTGCCTGGAGTCCGAGACCGCCCGAGCAGTACTTC. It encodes CAWSPRPPEQYF.

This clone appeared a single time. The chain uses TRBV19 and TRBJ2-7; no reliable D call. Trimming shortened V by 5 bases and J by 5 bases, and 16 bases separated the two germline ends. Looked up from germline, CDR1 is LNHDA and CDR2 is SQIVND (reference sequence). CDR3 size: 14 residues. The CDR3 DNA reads TGTGCCAGTAGTCTAACCCCCCAATACGACGAGCAGTACTTC. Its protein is CASSLTPQYDEQYF.

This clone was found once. In DNA, the CDR3 is TGTGCCAGCAAAGGGACAGGGTCATCAGATACGCAGTATTTT. Its translation: CASKGTGSSDTQYF. The chain links TRBV6-6 to TRBJ2-3; 9 bases line up with TRBD1. The CDR3 has 14 amino acids. Unmatched junction bases numbered 6, after V lost 7 bases and J lost 4 bases. Germline CDR1 reads MNHNY; CDR2 reads SVGAGI (reference sequence).

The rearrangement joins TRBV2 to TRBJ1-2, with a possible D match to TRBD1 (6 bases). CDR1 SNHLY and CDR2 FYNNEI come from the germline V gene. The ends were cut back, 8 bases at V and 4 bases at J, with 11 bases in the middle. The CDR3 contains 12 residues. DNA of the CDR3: TGTGCCAGCTATGGGGGCCTCTATGGCTACACCTTC. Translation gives CASYGGLYGYTF. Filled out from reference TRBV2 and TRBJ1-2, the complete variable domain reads EPEVTQTPSHQVTQMGQEVILRCVPISNHLYFYWYRQILGQKVEFLVSFYNNEISEKSEIFDDQFSVERPDGSNFTLKIRSTKLEDSAMYFCASYGGLYGYTFGSGTRLTVV.

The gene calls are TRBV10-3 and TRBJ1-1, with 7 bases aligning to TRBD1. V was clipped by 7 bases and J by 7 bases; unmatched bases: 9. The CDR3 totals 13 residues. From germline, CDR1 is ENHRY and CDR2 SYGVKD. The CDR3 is CAITPADRDEAFF. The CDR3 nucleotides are TGTGCCATCACCCCGGCCGACAGGGATGAAGCTTTCTTT.

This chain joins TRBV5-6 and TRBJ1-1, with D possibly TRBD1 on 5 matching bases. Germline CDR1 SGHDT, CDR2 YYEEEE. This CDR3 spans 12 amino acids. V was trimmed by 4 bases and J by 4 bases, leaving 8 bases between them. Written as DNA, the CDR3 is TGTGCCAGCAGCAGGGGTCCCACTGAAGCTTTCTTT. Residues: CASSRGPTEAFF. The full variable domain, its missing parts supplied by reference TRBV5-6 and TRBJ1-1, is DAGVTQSPTHLIKTRGQQVTLRCSPKSGHDTVSWYQQALGQGPQFIFQYYEEEERQRGNFPDRFSGHQFPNYSSELNVNALLLGDSALYLCASSRGPTEAFFGQGTRLTVV.

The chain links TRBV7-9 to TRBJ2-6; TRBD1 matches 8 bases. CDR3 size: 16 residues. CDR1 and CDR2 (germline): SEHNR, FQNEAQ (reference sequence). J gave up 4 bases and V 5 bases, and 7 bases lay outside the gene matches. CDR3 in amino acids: CASSGYRGTGANVLTF. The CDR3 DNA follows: TGTGCCAGCAGCGGTTACAGGGGGACAGGGGCCAACGTCCTGACTTTC.

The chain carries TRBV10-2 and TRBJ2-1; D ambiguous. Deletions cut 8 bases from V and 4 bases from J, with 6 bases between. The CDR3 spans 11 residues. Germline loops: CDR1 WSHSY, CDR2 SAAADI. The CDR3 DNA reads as TGCGCCAGCGAGAGTTACAATGAGCAGTTCTTC. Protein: CASESYNEQFF.

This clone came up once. In DNA form, the CDR3 reads TGTGCCAGCACCCTTGGACTGCCCAATCAGCCCCAGCATTTT. Its translation is CASTLGLPNQPQHF. The chain joins TRBV2 to TRBJ1-5; D is undetermined. The length of the CDR3 is 14 residues. Per germline, CDR1 SNHLY and CDR2 FYNNEI. Trimming left V 7 bases short and J 3 bases short, with 13 bases between.

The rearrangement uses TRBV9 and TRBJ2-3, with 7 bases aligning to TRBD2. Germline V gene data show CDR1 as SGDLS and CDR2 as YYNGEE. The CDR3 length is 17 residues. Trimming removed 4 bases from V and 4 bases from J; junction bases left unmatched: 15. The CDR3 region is CASSSTPVGRGADTQYF. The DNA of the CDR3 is TGTGCCAGCAGCTCAACCCCAGTTGGTCGGGGGGCAGATACGCAGTATTTT.

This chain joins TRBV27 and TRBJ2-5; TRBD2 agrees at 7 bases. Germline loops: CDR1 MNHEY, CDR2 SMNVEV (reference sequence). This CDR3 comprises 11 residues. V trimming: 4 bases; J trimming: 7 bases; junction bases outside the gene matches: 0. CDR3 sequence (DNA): TGTGCCAGCAGTTGGGGGGGGACCCAGTACTTC. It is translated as CASSWGGTQYF.

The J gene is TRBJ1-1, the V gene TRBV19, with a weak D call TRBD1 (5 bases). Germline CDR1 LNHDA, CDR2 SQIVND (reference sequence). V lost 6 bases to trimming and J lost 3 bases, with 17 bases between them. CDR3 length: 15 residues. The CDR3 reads CASRGLYGRDTEAFF. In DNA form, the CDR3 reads TGTGCCAGTAGGGGACTTTATGGACGGGACACTGAAGCTTTCTTT. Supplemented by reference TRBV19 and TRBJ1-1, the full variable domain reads DGGITQSPKYLFRKEGQNVTLSCEQNLNHDAMYWYRQDPGQGLRLIYYSQIVNDFQKGDIAEGYSVSREKKESFPLTVTSAQKNPTAFYLCASRGLYGRDTEAFFGQGTRLTVV.

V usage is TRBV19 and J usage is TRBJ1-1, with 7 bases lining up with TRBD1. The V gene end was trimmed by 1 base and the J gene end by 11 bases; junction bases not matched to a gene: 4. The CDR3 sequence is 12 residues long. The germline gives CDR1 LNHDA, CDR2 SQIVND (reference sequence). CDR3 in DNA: TGTGCCAGTAGTATAGCTAAGGGGGCGGCTTTCTTT. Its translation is CASSIAKGAAFF.

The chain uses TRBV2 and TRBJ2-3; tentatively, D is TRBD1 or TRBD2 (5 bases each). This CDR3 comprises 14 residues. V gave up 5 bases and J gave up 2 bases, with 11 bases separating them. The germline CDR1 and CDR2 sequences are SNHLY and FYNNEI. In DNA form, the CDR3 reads TGTGCCAGCAGTCCTACCGGGACCACAGATACGCAGTATTTT. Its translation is CASSPTGTTDTQYF.

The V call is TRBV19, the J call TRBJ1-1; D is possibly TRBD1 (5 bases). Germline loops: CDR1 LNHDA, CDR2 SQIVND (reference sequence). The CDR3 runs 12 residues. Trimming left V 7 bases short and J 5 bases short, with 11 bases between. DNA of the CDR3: TGTGCCAGTACCGACAGTTTTACTGAAGCTTTCTTT. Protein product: CASTDSFTEAFF.

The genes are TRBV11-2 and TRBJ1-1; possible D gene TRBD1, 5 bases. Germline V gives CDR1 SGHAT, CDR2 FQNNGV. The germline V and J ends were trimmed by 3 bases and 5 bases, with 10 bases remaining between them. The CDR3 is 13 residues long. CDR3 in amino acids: CASSFTGRTEAFF. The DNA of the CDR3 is TGTGCCAGCAGCTTCACAGGACGAACTGAAGCTTTCTTT.

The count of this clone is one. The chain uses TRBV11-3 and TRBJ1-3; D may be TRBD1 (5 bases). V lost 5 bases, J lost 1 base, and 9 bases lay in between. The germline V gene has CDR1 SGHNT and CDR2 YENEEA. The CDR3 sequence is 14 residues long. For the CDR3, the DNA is TGTGCCAGCAGCACAGGCCAATCTGGAAACACCATATATTTT. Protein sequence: CASSTGQSGNTIYF.

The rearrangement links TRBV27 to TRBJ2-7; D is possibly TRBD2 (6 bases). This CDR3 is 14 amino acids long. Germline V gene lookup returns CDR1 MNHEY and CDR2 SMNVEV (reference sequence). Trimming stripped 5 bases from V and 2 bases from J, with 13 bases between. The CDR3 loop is CASSGLIRPYEQYF. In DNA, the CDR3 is TGTGCCAGCAGTGGACTAATAAGACCCTACGAGCAGTACTTC.

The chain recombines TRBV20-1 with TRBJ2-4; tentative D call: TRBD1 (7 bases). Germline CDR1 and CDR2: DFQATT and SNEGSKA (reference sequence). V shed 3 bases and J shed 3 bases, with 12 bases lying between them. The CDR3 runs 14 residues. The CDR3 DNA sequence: TGCAGTGCTAGTTTCCAGGGGGGCAAAAACATTCAGTACTTC. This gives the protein CSASFQGGKNIQYF.

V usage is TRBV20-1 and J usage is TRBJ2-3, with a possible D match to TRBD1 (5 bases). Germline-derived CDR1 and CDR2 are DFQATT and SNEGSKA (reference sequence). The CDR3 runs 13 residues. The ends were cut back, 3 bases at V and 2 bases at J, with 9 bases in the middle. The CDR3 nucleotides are TGCAGTGCTAGTGGTGGGGCCACAGATACGCAGTATTTT. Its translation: CSASGGATDTQYF.

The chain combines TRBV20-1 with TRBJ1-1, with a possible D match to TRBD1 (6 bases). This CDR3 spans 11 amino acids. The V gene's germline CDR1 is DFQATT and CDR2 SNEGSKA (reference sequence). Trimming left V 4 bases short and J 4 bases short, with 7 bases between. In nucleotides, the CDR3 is TGCAGTGCTATCAGGGGCACTGAAGCTTTCTTT. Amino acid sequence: CSAIRGTEAFF.

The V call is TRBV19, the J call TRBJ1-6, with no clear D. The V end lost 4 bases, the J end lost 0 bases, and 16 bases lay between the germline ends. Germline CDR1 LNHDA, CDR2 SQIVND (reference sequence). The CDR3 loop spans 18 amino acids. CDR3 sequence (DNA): TGTGCCAGTAGTACAAAAGACCCAACAAACTCCTATAATTCACCCCTCCACTTT. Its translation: CASSTKDPTNSYNSPLHF.

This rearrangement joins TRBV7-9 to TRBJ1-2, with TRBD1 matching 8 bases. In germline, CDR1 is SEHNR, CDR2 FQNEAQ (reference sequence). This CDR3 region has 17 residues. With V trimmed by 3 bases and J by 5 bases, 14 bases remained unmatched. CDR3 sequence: CASSFSTGDGTVYGYTF. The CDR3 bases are TGTGCCAGCAGCTTCTCGACAGGGGACGGAACCGTTTATGGCTACACCTTC.

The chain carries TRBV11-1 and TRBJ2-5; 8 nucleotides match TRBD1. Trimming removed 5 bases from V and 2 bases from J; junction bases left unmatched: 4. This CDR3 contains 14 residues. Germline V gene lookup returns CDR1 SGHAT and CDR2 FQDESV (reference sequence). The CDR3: CASSPGQAQETQYF. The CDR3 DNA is TGTGCCAGCAGCCCGGGACAGGCTCAAGAGACCCAGTACTTC.

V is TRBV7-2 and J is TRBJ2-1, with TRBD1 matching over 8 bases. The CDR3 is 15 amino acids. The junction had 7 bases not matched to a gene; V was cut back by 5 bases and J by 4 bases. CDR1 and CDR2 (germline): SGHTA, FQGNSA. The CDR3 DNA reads TGTGCCAGCAGCCCAGACAGGGGTGAATACAATGAGCAGTTCTTC. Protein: CASSPDRGEYNEQFF. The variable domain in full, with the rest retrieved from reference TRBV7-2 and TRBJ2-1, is GAGVSQSPSNKVTEKGKDVELRCDPISGHTALYWYRQSLGQGLEFLIYFQGNSAPDKSGLPSDRFSAERTGGSVSTLTIQRTQQEDSAVYLCASSPDRGEYNEQFFGPGTRLTVL.